Listed here are 21 T cell receptor beta chains from one sample, sequenced in a study of human T cells and chemical hapten exposure. Time point: patch test 3, about 24 weeks after DPC sensitization. The sample's treatment: therapeutic diphenylcyclopropenone sensitization with weekly scalp DPC. Each CDR3 protein is one row after TCRdb ran MiXCR on the RACE reads. The sample yields roughly 100,000 distinct CDR3 sequences, nearly 35% seen once. The sequences come from whole blood, collected in connection with sensitization to the hapten diphenylcyclopropenone (DPC). The receptors were gathered from a man aged 35 to 55 with alopecia areata. Some clones in this sample may be carry-over from other donors' samples.

The rearrangement links TRBV7-6 to TRBJ2-1; 10 bases align to TRBD2. CDR1 is SGHVS and CDR2 is FNYEAQ in the germline V gene. V dropped 1 base and J dropped 9; count of bases not matched to a gene: 3. The CDR3 runs to 14 residues. CDR3 nucleotide sequence: TGTGCCAGCAGCTTAGGAGGACTAGCGGCTGAGCAGTTCTTC. Its translation: CASSLGGLAAEQFF. Filled out from reference TRBV7-6 and TRBJ2-1, the complete variable domain reads GAGVSQSPRYKVTKRGQDVALRCDPISGHVSLYWYRQALGQGPEFLTYFNYEAQQDKSGLPNDRFSAERPEGSISTLTIQRTEQRDSAMYRCASSLGGLAAEQFFGPGTRLTVL.

The CDR3 bases are TGTGCCAGCAGCACTGACACCCTAAGGGACGGGGAGCTGTTTTTT. Translating it yields CASSTDTLRDGELFF. V is TRBV14 and J is TRBJ2-2; D uncertain. From germline, CDR1 is SGHDN and CDR2 FVKESK. The V end lost 5 bases, the J end lost 7 bases, and 17 bases lay between the germline ends. CDR3 length: 15 residues.

The rearrangement links TRBV2 to TRBJ2-3; perhaps TRBD1 as D (6 bases). CDR3 length: 13 amino acids. The germline V and J ends were trimmed by 7 bases and 2 bases, with 10 bases remaining between them. Germline V gene sequence: CDR1 SNHLY, CDR2 FYNNEI. In DNA, the CDR3 is TGTGCCAGCAACAGGGACCCCACAGATACGCAGTATTTT. Encoded protein: CASNRDPTDTQYF.

This chain links TRBV10-3 with TRBJ2-7; TRBD2 matches at 7 bases. In germline, CDR1 is ENHRY, CDR2 SYGVKD. Unmatched junction bases numbered 11, after V lost 3 bases and J lost 6 bases. The CDR3 totals 15 residues. CDR3 in amino acids: CAISELGEGLGEQYF. The CDR3 DNA follows: TGTGCCATCAGTGAACTAGGGGAGGGCCTCGGCGAGCAGTACTTC.

This clonotype has a handful of counts. The V and J genes are TRBV12-3 or TRBV12-4 and TRBJ2-7; the D is unclear. The CDR3 has 12 amino acids. V was trimmed by 3 bases and J by 6 bases, leaving 9 bases between them. Here the CDR3 reads CASSFAAGEQYV. The CDR3 DNA reads as TGTGCCAGCAGTTTTGCAGCCGGCGAGCAGTACGTC.

This clonotype came up a few times. The J gene is TRBJ2-1, the V gene TRBV7-6; weak D call: TRBD1 (5 bases). The ends were cut back, 1 base at V and 10 bases at J, with 11 bases in the middle. This CDR3 is 13 amino acids long. The V gene's germline CDR1 is SGHVS and CDR2 FNYEAQ. The CDR3 sequence: CASSLGRGAEQFF. In DNA form, the CDR3 reads TGTGCCAGCAGCTTAGGAAGGGGCGCGGAGCAGTTCTTC.

The V and J genes are TRBV7-2 and TRBJ2-7; D perhaps matches TRBD2 (5 bases). The CDR3 loop spans 12 amino acids. CDR1 SGHTA and CDR2 FQGNSA come from the germline V gene. The germline V and J ends were trimmed by 4 bases and 10 bases, with 14 bases remaining between them. The CDR3, as DNA: TGTGCCAGCAGCTCGGGGTTGGGTAACCAGTACTTC. Translation gives CASSSGLGNQYF. Combining the CDR3 with reference TRBV7-2 and TRBJ2-7 gives the whole variable domain GAGVSQSPSNKVTEKGKDVELRCDPISGHTALYWYRQSLGQGLEFLIYFQGNSAPDKSGLPSDRFSAERTGGSVSTLTIQRTQQEDSAVYLCASSSGLGNQYFGPGTRLTVT.

The CDR3 coding sequence is TGCAGTGCTAGAACAGAGACTGGTGGAAACACCATATATTTT. It is translated as CSARTETGGNTIYF. The chain joins TRBV20-1 to TRBJ1-3; D call uncertain. Trimming pared 2 bases from V and 3 bases from J, leaving 11 bases between. This CDR3 is built from 14 residues. CDR1 and CDR2 (germline): DFQATT, SNEGSKA (reference sequence).

This clonotype has just a few counts. CDR3 in amino acids: CASSSREGPNEQFF. DNA for the CDR3: TGTGCCAGCAGTTCGCGGGAGGGACCCAATGAGCAGTTCTTC. The gene calls are TRBV6-2 or TRBV6-3 and TRBJ2-1; TRBD2 agrees at 9 bases. The J segment lost 6 bases and the V segment lost 4 bases, leaving 4 bases of the junction unmatched. In germline, CDR1 is MNHEY, CDR2 SVGEGT. The CDR3 contains 14 residues.

The chain carries TRBV27 and TRBJ2-7; 11 bases match TRBD2. The trim removed 4 bases at V and 2 bases at J, leaving 7 bases unmatched. This CDR3 region has 16 residues. Looked up from germline, CDR1 is MNHEY and CDR2 is SMNVEV (reference sequence). In nucleotides, the CDR3 is TGTGCCAGCAGTTACCTGACTAGCGGGACAGCCTACGAGCAGTACTTC. It codes for CASSYLTSGTAYEQYF.

A few counts support this clonotype. Here the CDR3 DNA reads TGTGCCAGCAGCCAAGATCTTAGCAGGGCTGGTGGCTACACCTTC. It specifies CASSQDLSRAGGYTF. V usage is TRBV14 and J usage is TRBJ1-2, with D possibly matching TRBD1 (5 bases). The germline CDR1 and CDR2 sequences are SGHDN and FVKESK. CDR3 length: 15 amino acids. V dropped 0 bases and J dropped 7 bases, with 15 bases sitting between them.

V usage is TRBV28 and J usage is TRBJ2-2, with 10 bases identical to TRBD2. The germline CDR1 and CDR2 sequences are MDHEN and SYDVKM. V was pared by 5 bases and J by 1 base, with 4 bases of the junction left unmatched. The CDR3 spans 16 residues. The CDR3 DNA follows: TGTGCCAGCAGTACCCGACTAGCGGGGAACACCGGGGAGCTGTTTTTT. Its translation is CASSTRLAGNTGELFF.

The chain has TRBV20-1 and TRBJ2-3, with TRBD2 matching over 8 bases. V was clipped by 3 bases and J by 0 bases; unmatched bases: 5. Per germline, CDR1 DFQATT and CDR2 SNEGSKA (reference sequence). The CDR3 covers 15 residues. CDR3 protein: CSASRSGGSTDTQYF. CDR3 DNA sequence: TGCAGTGCTAGCCGAAGCGGGGGTAGCACAGATACGCAGTATTTT.

The table lists this clonotype with a few counts. The V call is TRBV6-2 or TRBV6-3, the J call TRBJ2-7, with 7 bases aligning to TRBD2. There are 14 residues in the CDR3. Germline V gene lookup returns CDR1 MNHEY and CDR2 SVGEGT. J gave up 0 bases and V 6 bases, and 5 bases lay outside the gene matches. The CDR3 region is CASRGAGNSYEQYV. The CDR3 DNA reads TGTGCCAGCAGGGGAGCGGGAAACTCCTACGAGCAGTACGTC.

Turning to this clonotype: Possible read error: a much larger clone is one base away. V gene TRBV24-1 combines with J gene TRBJ2-6, with D perhaps matching TRBD1 (5 bases). The germline V gene has CDR1 KGHDR and CDR2 SFDVKD. This CDR3 has 19 amino acids. The CDR3 bases are TGTGCCACCAGTGAGTCCGGGTTACAAAGACTCTCTGGGGCCAACGCCCTGACTTTC. This codes for CATSESGLQRLSGANALTF.

This clonotype occurred a few times. The chain combines TRBV20-1 with TRBJ1-1; 9 bases align to TRBD1. The CDR3 totals 15 residues. V gave up 5 bases and J gave up 3 bases; unmatched junction bases: 10. Germline V gene sequence: CDR1 DFQATT, CDR2 SNEGSKA (reference sequence). The CDR3 bases are TGCAGTGCTGATGGACAGGGGCAGGGGTACACTGAAGCTTTCTTT. Protein product: CSADGQGQGYTEAFF.

In this sample, this clonotype turned up a few times. CDR3 amino acids: CASSGRGEEWYGYTF. CDR3 nucleotide sequence: TGTGCCAGCAGTGGGAGAGGGGAAGAATGGTATGGCTACACCTTC. This chain joins TRBV2 and TRBJ1-2; D may be TRBD1 (5 bases). Germline V gives CDR1 SNHLY, CDR2 FYNNEI. This CDR3 has 15 amino acids. V lost 4 bases and J 5 bases, leaving 17 bases between the germline ends.

The rearrangement links TRBV20-1 to TRBJ1-3, with D perhaps matching TRBD1 (6 bases). Trimming left V 0 bases short and J 5 bases short, with 29 bases between. Germline lookup yields CDR1 DFQATT and CDR2 SNEGSKA (reference sequence). The CDR3 length is 20 residues. Here the CDR3 reads CSARDRSPGENSRGRNTIYF. The CDR3 region has the DNA TGCAGTGCTAGAGATCGGTCCCCAGGGGAGAACTCCCGTGGAAGAAACACCATATATTTT.

There are many counts of this clonotype. CDR3: CSAREWVNTEAFF. In nucleotides, the CDR3 is TGCAGTGCTAGAGAGTGGGTGAACACTGAAGCTTTCTTT. The genes are TRBV20-1 and TRBJ1-1; D gene ambiguous. This CDR3 contains 13 residues. Germline V CDR1 and CDR2: DFQATT, SNEGSKA (reference sequence). V lost 0 bases and J 0 bases, leaving 5 bases between the germline ends.

The chain is built from TRBV20-1 and TRBJ2-3, with 9 nucleotides matching TRBD1. The germline V gene has CDR1 DFQATT and CDR2 SNEGSKA (reference sequence). Trimming at V came to 1 base and at J to 4 bases, leaving 3 bases not matched to a gene. This CDR3 contains 14 residues. The CDR3 loop reads CSARGGQGADTQYF. CDR3 DNA sequence: TGCAGTGCTAGAGGGGGACAGGGAGCAGATACGCAGTATTTT.

V is TRBV12-3 or TRBV12-4 and J is TRBJ1-4; 10 bases are a match to TRBD1. The CDR3 is made up of 14 amino acids. The trim removed 6 bases at V and 7 bases at J, leaving 5 bases unmatched. The CDR3 loop is CASRLTGGGEKLFF. The CDR3 bases are TGTGCCAGCAGGCTGACAGGGGGCGGTGAAAAACTGTTTTTT.